This is a list of T cell receptor beta chains from one sample in a study of blood T cell repertoires in COVID-19. TCRdb's copy holds only in-frame clones and misses some; the assay was immunoSEQ multiplex PCR. The sample carries approximately 190,000 clones, about 86% recorded once. Sequencing used PBMCs or T cells enriched from blood (not recorded which). The source of these receptors is a woman in her thirties or forties in a cohort exposed to, infected with or recovered from COVID-19 (not recorded which). The conserved cysteine and the conserved F or W are not part of the CDR3 here. The size entry is marked missing in some rows and otherwise reads once, few, many or a size class.

>.|TRBJ1-2|TRBV20-1
SAGDRSGYT
>.|TRBJ1-3|TRBV11-3
ASSWDRRNTIY
>.|TRBJ1-4|TRBV15
ATSSGSGGATNEKLF
>.|TRBJ2-2|TRBV6-7
ASTNSAVRRDRECHGELF
>.|TRBJ1-2|TRBV3-1/TRBV3-2
ASSPFHALSYGYT
>.|TRBJ2-1|TRBV4-3
ASSQDERAYNEQF
>.|TRBJ2-7|TRBV19
ASSIVAASSYEQY
>.|TRBJ1-2|TRBV9
ASSLSGRGNYGYT
>once|TRBJ1-6|TRBV28
ASTDRHNSPLH
>.|TRBJ1-2|TRBV12-5
ASGTSGWGYT
>few|TRBJ2-2|TRBV15
ATSYDGLAGNTGELF
>.|TRBJ2-7|TRBV6-1
ASSEPGLAYEQY
>.|TRBJ1-1|TRBV9
ASSPQRGGTEAF
>.|TRBJ2-7|TRBV27
ARSLPAGTVIYEQY
>.|TRBJ1-1|TRBV18
ASSPRGGGDTEAF
>once|TRBJ2-7|TRBV29-1
SVEGGIGYEQY
>once|TRBJ2-7|TRBV7-8
ASSLDRGSYEQY
>.|TRBJ2-5|TRBV28
ASTLRLAGEQETQY